This is a list of T cell receptor beta chains from one sample in a study of neurological immune-mediated disorders. TCRdb re-called the 5' RACE reads through MiXCR, storing one row per CDR3 protein. The repertoire holds 55,000 to 80,000 distinct CDR3 sequences, with around 5.2% as singletons. Sequences were obtained from PBMCs. The source of these receptors is a woman aged 45-60 years with multiple sclerosis. The CDR3 runs from the conserved cysteine through the conserved F or W. The order of the fields is J gene, clone size, V gene, D gene, CDR3 DNA, CDR3 protein. The D gene is left open where the match is weak. Each size is once, few, many or a size class.

>TRBJ2-5|many|TRBV25-1|-
TGTGCCAGCAGTGCCCCTGGGAGGAAAGAGACCCAGTACTTC
CASSAPGRKETQYF
>TRBJ2-1|many|TRBV20-1|TRBD1
TGCAGTGCTACCTTACAGGGGAAATACAATGAGCAGTTCTTC
CSATLQGKYNEQFF
>TRBJ2-1|many|TRBV24-1|-
TGTGCCACCAGTGATTTGACACAAGTTGAGCAGTTCTTC
CATSDLTQVEQFF
>TRBJ1-2|many|TRBV5-1|-
TGCGCCAGCAGCTTAAACAGGGATAACTATGGCTACACCTTC
CASSLNRDNYGYTF
>TRBJ2-1|many|TRBV9|-
TGTGCCAGCAGCGGATCGCCAGGGGTTGAGTTCTTC
CASSGSPGVEFF
>TRBJ1-5|once|TRBV7-2|-
TGTGTCAGCACCGAGGGGACAAGCGGCAATCAGCCCCAGCATTTT
CVSTEGTSGNQPQHF
>TRBJ1-4|many|TRBV20-1|-
TGCAGTGCTAGCTCAGGCCAAATTAATGAAAAACTGTTTTTT
CSASSGQINEKLFF
>TRBJ2-1|many|TRBV5-1|-
TGCGCCAGCAGCTTGGACATTGTCTACAATGAGCAGTTCTTC
CASSLDIVYNEQFF
>TRBJ2-3|many|TRBV5-1|TRBD2
TGCGCCAGCACCCGCGGGGGGGTAACAGATACGCAGTATTTT
CASTRGGVTDTQYF
>TRBJ2-3|many|TRBV9|-
TGTGCCAGCAGCGTAGATCTCCAAACCACAGATACGCAGTATTTT
CASSVDLQTTDTQYF
>TRBJ1-1|many|TRBV5-5|-
TGTGCCAGCAGCTTGGTGGGGACTGAAGCTTTCTTT
CASSLVGTEAFF
>TRBJ1-2|many|TRBV12-3/TRBV12-4|-
TGTGCCAGCAGCCCTGGGGCAGACGTGTATGGCTACACCTTC
CASSPGADVYGYTF
>TRBJ1-1|many|TRBV5-1|-
TGCGCCAGCAGCTTGAGGGGCTGGGACACTGAAGCTTTCTTT
CASSLRGWDTEAFF
>TRBJ2-7|many|TRBV3-1|TRBD2
TGTGCCACGGAGCGGGGCGGCGAGCAGTACTTC
CATERGGEQYF